The 31 T cell receptor beta chains given below trace back to one sample, sequenced in a study of cytomegalovirus exposure and HLA in healthy donors. The PCR ran on 60 Vbeta and 13 Jbeta primers. Generated by immunoSEQ multiplex PCR, the TCRdb table keeps only in-frame clones and is missing some. The sample contains roughly 130,000 clones, about 73% of which appear only once. Sequencing was carried out using PBMCs. These receptors were taken from a human donor in good health.

This clone occurred a few times. The gene calls are TRBV28 and TRBJ1-1; maybe TRBD1 (5 bases). The CDR3 sequence is 15 residues long. Trimming stripped 1 base from V and 6 bases from J, with 15 bases between. Germline CDR1 reads MDHEN; CDR2 reads SYDVKM. DNA of the CDR3: TGTGCCAGCAGTTTATTAAAAGGGGATCAGGCTGAAGCTTTCTTT. It is translated as CASSLLKGDQAEAFF.

The chain employs TRBV4-2 and TRBJ1-2; TRBD1 agrees at 9 bases. Trimming took 0 bases from V and 5 from J; bases not matched to a gene: 13. Per the germline V gene, CDR1 is LGHNA and CDR2 is YNFKEQ. The CDR3 runs 18 residues. CDR3: CASSQERGRRDRVYGYTF. The DNA of the CDR3 is TGTGCCAGCAGCCAAGAACGTGGGCGAAGGGACAGGGTGTATGGCTACACCTTC.

V and J are TRBV9 and TRBJ2-3, with TRBD2 matching 8 bases. Germline CDR1 SGDLS, CDR2 YYNGEE. Trimming took 4 bases from V and 3 from J; bases not matched to a gene: 7. The CDR3 loop spans 15 amino acids. CDR3 residues: CASSTRGGRTDTQYF. In DNA form, the CDR3 reads TGTGCCAGCAGCACCCGGGGGGGCCGGACAGATACGCAGTATTTT.

As to this clone: Mismatch with germline at one junction end may stem from a read error. Other DNA variants within this sample encode the same CDR3. The chain carries TRBV4-3 and TRBJ2-7; 11 positions agree with TRBD1. The CDR3 covers 14 residues. Germline values: CDR1 LGHNA, CDR2 YSLEER. The CDR3 coding sequence is TGCGCCAGCAGCCGGACAGGGGGCTCCTACGAGCAATACTTC. It encodes CASSRTGGSYEQYF.

The V gene is TRBV7-9, the J gene TRBJ1-1; D is possibly TRBD1 (6 bases). Trimming removed 5 bases from V and 0 bases from J, with 10 bases in between. Germline V gene data show CDR1 as SEHNR and CDR2 as FQNEAQ (reference sequence). The CDR3 totals 14 residues. CDR3 sequence reads: CASSNRDLNTEAFF. The CDR3 coding sequence is TGTGCCAGCAGCAACAGGGATCTGAACACTGAAGCTTTCTTT.

V usage is TRBV7-6 and J usage is TRBJ1-5, with 9 nucleotides matching TRBD1. The length of the CDR3 is 14 residues. From germline, CDR1 is SGHVS and CDR2 FNYEAQ. With V trimmed by 5 bases and J by 4 bases, 3 bases remained unmatched. CDR3 nucleotide sequence: TGTGCCAGCAGCAAACAGGGGGCTAATCAGCCCCAGCATTTT. It is translated as CASSKQGANQPQHF.

This chain uses TRBV6-5 with TRBJ1-2, with 7 bases aligning to TRBD1. This CDR3 is built from 12 residues. Germline V gene data show CDR1 as MNHEY and CDR2 as SVGAGI. With V trimmed by 6 bases and J by 4 bases, 2 bases remained unmatched. The CDR3 nucleotides are TGTGCCAGCAGGGGACAGCCCTATGGCTACACCTTC. Translated: CASRGQPYGYTF.

This clone was counted only a few times. The rearrangement uses TRBV7-2 and TRBJ1-1; D call uncertain. The germline V and J ends were trimmed by 1 base and 1 base, with 7 bases remaining between them. Germline assignment: CDR1 SGHTA and CDR2 FQGNSA. The CDR3 has 14 residues. The CDR3 region is CASSLGQSNTEAFF. For the CDR3, the DNA is TGTGCCAGCAGCTTAGGGCAGTCGAACACTGAAGCTTTCTTT.

The rearrangement links TRBV5-1 to TRBJ2-5, with D tentatively TRBD1 (6 bases). Germline lookup yields CDR1 SGHRS and CDR2 YFSETQ. The CDR3 contains 14 residues. The V end lost 2 bases, the J end lost 2 bases, and 10 bases lay between the germline ends. This chain's CDR3 is CASSFRQVQETQYF. The DNA of the CDR3 is TGCGCCAGCAGCTTTAGACAGGTACAAGAGACCCAGTACTTC.

V gene TRBV5-1 combines with J gene TRBJ1-2; 8 nucleotides agree with TRBD1. The CDR3 spans 16 residues. Germline V gene lookup returns CDR1 SGHRS and CDR2 YFSETQ. Trimming took 4 bases from V and 2 from J; bases not matched to a gene: 10. The CDR3 DNA sequence: TGCGCCAGCAGCCTCTCCCGGACAGGGTTGAACTATGGCTACACCTTC. The encoded protein is CASSLSRTGLNYGYTF.

The chain combines TRBV5-1 with TRBJ2-2; 8 bases map to TRBD2. The V gene end was trimmed by 1 base and the J gene end by 5 bases; junction bases not matched to a gene: 4. There are 15 residues in the CDR3. Germline assignment: CDR1 SGHRS and CDR2 YFSETQ. The CDR3 loop reads CASSLSGGGTGELFF. The CDR3 DNA is TGCGCCAGCAGCTTGAGCGGGGGAGGGACCGGGGAGCTGTTTTTT. The variable domain in full, with the rest retrieved from reference TRBV5-1 and TRBJ2-2, is KAGVTQTPRYLIKTRGQQVTLSCSPISGHRSVSWYQQTPGQGLQFLFEYFSETQRNKGNFPGRFSGRQFSNSRSEMNVSTLELGDSALYLCASSLSGGGTGELFFGEGSRLTVL.

The chain joins TRBV7-3 to TRBJ2-3, with TRBD2 matching over 8 bases. V shed 4 bases, J shed 4 bases, and the junction held 7 bases outside the gene matches. This CDR3 contains 15 residues. The germline gives CDR1 SGHTA, CDR2 FQGTGA. The CDR3 spells CASSSNGRAADTQYF. The CDR3, as DNA: TGTGCCAGCAGCTCAAACGGGAGGGCCGCAGATACGCAGTATTTT.

V and J are TRBV4-3 and TRBJ2-2, with D possibly TRBD2 on 6 matching bases. V dropped 1 base and J dropped 2 bases, with 11 bases sitting between them. CDR1 is LGHNA, CDR2 YSLEER, per germline. CDR3 length: 16 amino acids. The CDR3 sequence is CASSQARGTNTGELFF. The CDR3 region has the DNA TGCGCCAGCAGCCAAGCCCGGGGGACTAACACCGGGGAGCTGTTTTTT.

This chain uses TRBV28 with TRBJ1-6; no clear D gene. The CDR3 runs to 11 residues. Trimming left V 11 bases short and J 10 bases short, with 12 bases between. Germline V gene data show CDR1 as MDHEN and CDR2 as SYDVKM. CDR3 sequence: CAVEGESPLHF. The CDR3 DNA reads TGTGCCGTTGAGGGCGAATCACCCCTCCACTTT. The entire variable domain, with the rest obtained from reference TRBV28 and TRBJ1-6, is as follows: DVKVTQSSRYLVKRTGEKVFLECVQDMDHENMFWYRQDPGLGLRLIYFSYDVKMKEKGDIPEGYSVSREKKERFSLILESASTNQTSMYLCAVEGESPLHFGNGTRLTVT.

This chain uses TRBV7-6 with TRBJ2-1; 8 bases match TRBD2. Per the germline V gene, CDR1 is SGHVS and CDR2 is FNYEAQ. V dropped 0 bases and J dropped 1; count of bases not matched to a gene: 8. The CDR3 runs 18 residues. Written as DNA, the CDR3 is TGTGCCAGCAGCTTAGCACCCCCGGGACTAGGGTCCTACAATGAGCAGTTCTTC. It translates to CASSLAPPGLGSYNEQFF.

This clone was seen more than once but under ten times. This rearrangement joins TRBV30 to TRBJ1-1; D is unclear. Germline values: CDR1 GTSNPN, CDR2 SVGIG (reference sequence). The CDR3 sequence is 14 residues long. Deletions cut 3 bases from V and 4 bases from J, with 15 bases between. The CDR3 DNA sequence: TGTGCCTGGAGCCCTCTATTGGGCAGCACTGAAGCTTTCTTT. Translating gives CAWSPLLGSTEAFF. The full variable domain, with the rest looked up from reference TRBV30 and TRBJ1-1, is SQTIHQWPATLVQPVGSPLSLECTVEGTSNPNLYWYRQAAGRGLQLLFYSVGIGQISSEVPQNLSASRPQDRQFILSSKKLLLSDSGFYLCAWSPLLGSTEAFFGQGTRLTVV.

This clone occurred once. This chain links TRBV5-1 with TRBJ2-1; 10 positions match TRBD1. Germline V CDR1 and CDR2: SGHRS, YFSETQ. The junction had 4 bases not matched to a gene; V was cut back by 7 bases and J by 0 bases. This CDR3 region has 15 residues. CDR3 DNA sequence: TGCGCCAGCCGTAGGACAGGGGGCTCCTACAATGAGCAGTTCTTC. Protein: CASRRTGGSYNEQFF. Complete variable domain (other parts from reference TRBV5-1 and TRBJ2-1): KAGVTQTPRYLIKTRGQQVTLSCSPISGHRSVSWYQQTPGQGLQFLFEYFSETQRNKGNFPGRFSGRQFSNSRSEMNVSTLELGDSALYLCASRRTGGSYNEQFFGPGTRLTVL.

This chain joins TRBV5-1 and TRBJ2-5, with D possibly matching TRBD2 (7 bases). CDR1 and CDR2 from the germline V gene are SGHRS and YFSETQ. There are 15 residues in the CDR3. Trimming removed 4 bases from V and 2 bases from J, with 15 bases in between. The CDR3 is CASSRGALAQETQYF. CDR3 DNA: TGCGCCAGCAGCCGGGGGGCCCTAGCGCAAGAGACCCAGTACTTC.

This clone has a handful of counts. The V call is TRBV2, the J call TRBJ2-2, with TRBD2 identical over 13 bases. The germline V gene encodes CDR1 SNHLY and CDR2 FYNNEI. V was clipped by 6 bases and J by 5 bases; unmatched bases: 9. The CDR3 totals 17 residues. CDR3 DNA: TGTGCCAGCAGCCAACTAGCGGGGGGGCCCGGGACCGGGGAGCTGTTTTTT. Its translation is CASSQLAGGPGTGELFF.

V usage is TRBV6-9 and J usage is TRBJ2-7; 7 nucleotides agree with TRBD2. Germline V CDR1 and CDR2: MNHGY, SVAAGI. This CDR3 is 16 amino acids long. V shed 6 bases and J 2 bases; nucleotides not matched to a gene: 13. CDR3 residues: CASSPEGLRGTYEQYF. CDR3 coding DNA: TGTGCCAGCAGCCCAGAAGGGCTGCGGGGGACCTACGAGCAGTACTTC.

This clone was seen a handful of times. In nucleotides, the CDR3 is TGTGCCAGCCTGTCGGGGACAACCCCCTATGGCTACACCTTC. It is translated as CASLSGTTPYGYTF. The chain joins TRBV6-5 to TRBJ1-2; TRBD1 might be the D (6 bases). V was clipped by 8 bases and J by 4 bases, with 17 bases between them. The germline V gene has CDR1 MNHEY and CDR2 SVGAGI. CDR3 length: 14 amino acids.

The V and J genes are TRBV19 and TRBJ2-2; perhaps TRBD1 as D (5 bases). Per germline, CDR1 LNHDA and CDR2 SQIVND (reference sequence). This CDR3 spans 12 amino acids. Trimming removed 6 bases from V and 9 bases from J, with 11 bases in between. DNA of the CDR3: TGTGCCAGTAGCGGACAACGGAGGGAGCTGTTTTTT. The encoded protein is CASSGQRRELFF.

The rearrangement uses TRBV30 and TRBJ1-5; 8 nucleotides match TRBD1. This CDR3 comprises 14 residues. From germline, CDR1 is GTSNPN and CDR2 SVGIG (reference sequence). Germline trimming cut 3 bases from V and 7 bases from J; bases unmatched to any gene: 8. The CDR3 DNA reads TGTGCCTGGAGCTCACAGGGGGACAGGCAGCCCCAGCATTTT. This sequence encodes CAWSSQGDRQPQHF.

This clone was seen a single time. The genes are TRBV27 and TRBJ2-1; D is uncertain. Germline loops: CDR1 MNHEY, CDR2 SMNVEV (reference sequence). CDR3 length: 18 amino acids. V dropped 0 bases and J dropped 4 bases, with 19 bases sitting between them. CDR3 nucleotide sequence: TGTGCCAGCAGTTTATCGGCAAGTCTAGAGCCCCCGTACAATGAGCAGTTCTTC. Translated: CASSLSASLEPPYNEQFF.

This clone was seen only once. The V call is TRBV21-1, the J call TRBJ1-6. TRBV21-1 is given as a pseudogene. The CDR3 runs 12 residues. The CDR3 loop reads CASSTRNSPLHF. The DNA for the CDR3 is TGTGCCAGCAGCACGAGAAATTCACCCCTCCACTTT.

V gene TRBV28 combines with J gene TRBJ1-1, with 9 bases lining up with TRBD1. CDR1 and CDR2 (germline): MDHEN, SYDVKM. The V and J ends lost 9 bases and 6 bases, in that order; junction bases with no gene match: 11. The CDR3 has 14 residues. This chain's CDR3 is CASTRDRVVAEAFF. CDR3 bases: TGTGCCAGTACACGGGACAGGGTTGTGGCTGAAGCTTTCTTT.

In the case of this clone: Other DNA sequences in this specimen translate into the identical CDR3. The gene calls are TRBV19 and TRBJ1-2; no clear D gene. Germline V CDR1 and CDR2: LNHDA, SQIVND (reference sequence). The CDR3 extends over 15 amino acids. Deletions cut 3 bases from V and 6 bases from J, with 17 bases between. CDR3 nucleotides: TGTGCCAGTAGTATCGGGGTGACAAGGGTAAATGGCTACACCTTC. Its translation: CASSIGVTRVNGYTF.

This clone appeared a few times. V is TRBV5-1 and J is TRBJ2-1; 9 bases agree with TRBD1. Per germline, CDR1 SGHRS and CDR2 YFSETQ. The V segment lost 5 bases and the J segment 5 bases; nucleotides outside the gene matches: 11. This CDR3 has 16 amino acids. The CDR3 reads CASRNRPGQGNNEQFF. The DNA for the CDR3 is TGCGCCAGCAGAAACCGACCGGGACAGGGCAACAATGAGCAGTTCTTC. The whole variable domain, remainder taken from reference TRBV5-1 and TRBJ2-1, is KAGVTQTPRYLIKTRGQQVTLSCSPISGHRSVSWYQQTPGQGLQFLFEYFSETQRNKGNFPGRFSGRQFSNSRSEMNVSTLELGDSALYLCASRNRPGQGNNEQFFGPGTRLTVL.

This clone was detected only once. The chain joins TRBV11-2 to TRBJ2-1, with D perhaps TRBD1 (6 bases). The germline V gene encodes CDR1 SGHAT and CDR2 FQNNGV. The CDR3 covers 14 residues. V was trimmed by 6 bases and J by 7 bases, leaving 16 bases between them. The CDR3 is CASRRVAQGNEQFF. The CDR3 nucleotides read TGTGCCAGCAGAAGGGTCGCCCAGGGGAATGAGCAGTTCTTC.

This chain uses TRBV30 with TRBJ1-3, with D tentatively TRBD1 (5 bases). V was shortened by 5 bases and J by 0 bases, with 8 bases between the two germline ends. The CDR3 length is 13 residues. Germline V lookup: CDR1 GTSNPN, CDR2 SVGIG (reference sequence). The CDR3 loop is CAWAGGSGNTIYF. The CDR3 DNA sequence: TGTGCCTGGGCGGGGGGCTCTGGAAACACCATATATTTT.

This chain joins TRBV28 and TRBJ2-7; maybe TRBD1 (6 bases). The CDR3 has 12 amino acids. In germline, CDR1 is MDHEN, CDR2 SYDVKM. V lost 10 bases, J lost 6 bases, and 16 bases lay in between. As DNA, the CDR3 is TGTGCCACCCACGTTACAGGGATCGAGCAGTACTTC. This codes for CATHVTGIEQYF. The entire variable domain, with the rest obtained from reference TRBV28 and TRBJ2-7, is as follows: DVKVTQSSRYLVKRTGEKVFLECVQDMDHENMFWYRQDPGLGLRLIYFSYDVKMKEKGDIPEGYSVSREKKERFSLILESASTNQTSMYLCATHVTGIEQYFGPGTRLTVT.